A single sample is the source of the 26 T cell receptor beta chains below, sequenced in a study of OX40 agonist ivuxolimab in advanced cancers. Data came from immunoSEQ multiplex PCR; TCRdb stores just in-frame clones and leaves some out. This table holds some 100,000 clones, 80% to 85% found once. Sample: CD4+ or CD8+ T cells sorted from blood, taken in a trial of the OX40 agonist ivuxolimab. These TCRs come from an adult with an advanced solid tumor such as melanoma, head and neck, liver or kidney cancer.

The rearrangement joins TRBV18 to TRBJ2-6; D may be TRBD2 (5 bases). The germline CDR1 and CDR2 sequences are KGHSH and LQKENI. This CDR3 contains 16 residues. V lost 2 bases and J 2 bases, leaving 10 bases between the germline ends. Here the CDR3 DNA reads TGTGCCAGCTCACCATTCGGGGAGCCTGGGGCCAACGTCCTGACTTTC. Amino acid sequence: CASSPFGEPGANVLTF.

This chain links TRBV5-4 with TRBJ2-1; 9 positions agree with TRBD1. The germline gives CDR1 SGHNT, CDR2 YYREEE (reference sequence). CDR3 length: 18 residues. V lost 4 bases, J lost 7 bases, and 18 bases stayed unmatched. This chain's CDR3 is CASSSASTRDRVDNEQFF. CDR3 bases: TGTGCCAGCAGCAGTGCCTCAACCCGGGACAGGGTTGATAATGAGCAGTTCTTC.

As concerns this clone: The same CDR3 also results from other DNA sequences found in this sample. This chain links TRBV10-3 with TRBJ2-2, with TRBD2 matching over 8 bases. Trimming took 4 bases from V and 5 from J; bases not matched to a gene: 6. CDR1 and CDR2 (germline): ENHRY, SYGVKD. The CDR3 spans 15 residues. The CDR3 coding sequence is TGTGCCATCAGTGGTCAGGGCGGGGGGACCGGGGAGCTGTTTTTT. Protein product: CAISGQGGGTGELFF.

CDR3 bases: TGTGCCAGCAGCTCGGTGAACTCTGGGGCCAACGTCCTGACTTTC. Translating gives CASSSVNSGANVLTF. V and J are TRBV7-3 and TRBJ2-6; D gene uncertain. The length of the CDR3 is 15 residues. The V gene's germline CDR1 is SGHTA and CDR2 FQGTGA. With 4 bases removed from V and 0 bases from J, the gap between germline ends came to 7 bases.

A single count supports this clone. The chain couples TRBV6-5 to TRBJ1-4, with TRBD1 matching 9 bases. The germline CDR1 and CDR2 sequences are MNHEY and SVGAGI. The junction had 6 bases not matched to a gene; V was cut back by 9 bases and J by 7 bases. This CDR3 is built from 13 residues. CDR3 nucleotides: TGTGCCAGTACGACAGGGGGGATTGAAAAACTGTTTTTT. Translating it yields CASTTGGIEKLFF.

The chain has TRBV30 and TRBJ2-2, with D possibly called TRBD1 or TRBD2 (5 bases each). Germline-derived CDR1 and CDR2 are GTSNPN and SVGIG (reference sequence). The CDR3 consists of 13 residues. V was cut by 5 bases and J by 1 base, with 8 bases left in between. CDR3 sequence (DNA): TGTGCCTGGGGGGCGGGGAACACCGGGGAGCTGTTTTTT. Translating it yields CAWGAGNTGELFF. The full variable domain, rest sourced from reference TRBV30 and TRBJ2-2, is SQTIHQWPATLVQPVGSPLSLECTVEGTSNPNLYWYRQAAGRGLQLLFYSVGIGQISSEVPQNLSASRPQDRQFILSSKKLLLSDSGFYLCAWGAGNTGELFFGEGSRLTVL.

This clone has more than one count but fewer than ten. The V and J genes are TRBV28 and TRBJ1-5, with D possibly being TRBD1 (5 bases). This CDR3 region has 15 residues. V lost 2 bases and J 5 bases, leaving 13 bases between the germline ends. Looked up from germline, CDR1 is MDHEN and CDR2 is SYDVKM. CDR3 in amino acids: CASSLIWGGDQPQHF. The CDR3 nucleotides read TGTGCCAGCAGTTTAATCTGGGGGGGAGATCAGCCCCAGCATTTT.

Here the CDR3 reads CASSLGGADQPQHF. In nucleotides, the CDR3 is TGTGCCAGCAGCTTAGGAGGGGCTGATCAGCCCCAGCATTTT. The chain recombines TRBV7-2 with TRBJ1-5; weak D call: TRBD1 (5 bases). The CDR3 consists of 14 residues. Per the germline V gene, CDR1 is SGHTA and CDR2 is FQGNSA. V was cut by 1 base and J by 5 bases, with 9 bases left in between.

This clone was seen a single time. CDR3 bases: TGTGCCAGCAGCCCCGGACAGTCTTATCAGCCCCAGCATTTT. Translating it yields CASSPGQSYQPQHF. V and J are TRBV9 and TRBJ1-5, with D maybe TRBD1 (6 bases). This CDR3 region has 14 residues. Germline assignment: CDR1 SGDLS and CDR2 YYNGEE. V was trimmed by 4 bases and J by 5 bases, leaving 13 bases between them. Filled out from reference TRBV9 and TRBJ1-5, the complete variable domain reads DSGVTQTPKHLITATGQRVTLRCSPRSGDLSVYWYQQSLDQGLQFLIQYYNGEERAKGNILERFSAQQFPDLHSELNLSSLELGDSALYFCASSPGQSYQPQHFGDGTRLSIL.

CDR3 protein: CASSQDEGNNSPLHF. The CDR3 DNA reads as TGCGCCAGCAGCCAAGATGAGGGGAATAATTCACCCCTCCACTTT. This chain joins TRBV4-3 and TRBJ1-6; D is perhaps TRBD1 (5 bases). V was cut by 0 bases and J by 5 bases, with 8 bases left in between. Germline CDR1 reads LGHNA; CDR2 reads YSLEER. There are 15 residues in the CDR3.

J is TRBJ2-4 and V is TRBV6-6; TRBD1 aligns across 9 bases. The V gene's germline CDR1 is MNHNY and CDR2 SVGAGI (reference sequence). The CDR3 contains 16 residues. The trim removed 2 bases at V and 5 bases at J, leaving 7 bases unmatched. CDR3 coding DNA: TGTGCCAGCAGTTACATACCGGGACAGGGACAAAACATTCAGTACTTC. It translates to CASSYIPGQGQNIQYF.

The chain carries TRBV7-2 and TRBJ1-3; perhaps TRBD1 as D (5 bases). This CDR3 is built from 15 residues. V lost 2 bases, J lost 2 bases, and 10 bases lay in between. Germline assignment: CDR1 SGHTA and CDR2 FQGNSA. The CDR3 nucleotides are TGTGCCAGCAGCTTATCCGCAGGGACTGGAAACACCATATATTTT. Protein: CASSLSAGTGNTIYF.

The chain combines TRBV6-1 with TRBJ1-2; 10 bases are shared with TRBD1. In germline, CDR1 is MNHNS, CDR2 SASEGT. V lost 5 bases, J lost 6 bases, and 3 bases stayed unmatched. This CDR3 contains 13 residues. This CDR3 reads CASSLTGGHGYTF. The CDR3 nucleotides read TGTGCCAGCAGTTTGACAGGGGGCCATGGCTACACCTTC.

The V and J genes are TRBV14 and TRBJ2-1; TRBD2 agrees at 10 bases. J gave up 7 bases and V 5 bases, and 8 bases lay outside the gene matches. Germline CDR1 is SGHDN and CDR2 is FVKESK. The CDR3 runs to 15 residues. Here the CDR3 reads CASSRSGGALNEQFF. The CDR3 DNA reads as TGTGCCAGCAGCAGAAGCGGGGGGGCGTTGAATGAGCAGTTCTTC.

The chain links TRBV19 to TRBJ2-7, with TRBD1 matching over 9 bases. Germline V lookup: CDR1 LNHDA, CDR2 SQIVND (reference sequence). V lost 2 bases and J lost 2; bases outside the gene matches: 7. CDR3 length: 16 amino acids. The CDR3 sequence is CASSIRGDRVPYEQYF. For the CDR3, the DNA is TGTGCCAGTAGTATACGAGGGGACAGGGTACCCTACGAGCAGTACTTC.

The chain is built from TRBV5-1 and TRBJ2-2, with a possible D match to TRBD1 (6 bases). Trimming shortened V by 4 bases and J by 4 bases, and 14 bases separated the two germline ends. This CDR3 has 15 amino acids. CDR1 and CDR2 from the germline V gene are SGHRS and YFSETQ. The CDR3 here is CASSGWGPATGELFF. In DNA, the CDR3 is TGCGCCAGCAGCGGGTGGGGGCCGGCCACCGGGGAGCTGTTTTTT. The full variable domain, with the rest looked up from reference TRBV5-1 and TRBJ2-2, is KAGVTQTPRYLIKTRGQQVTLSCSPISGHRSVSWYQQTPGQGLQFLFEYFSETQRNKGNFPGRFSGRQFSNSRSEMNVSTLELGDSALYLCASSGWGPATGELFFGEGSRLTVL.

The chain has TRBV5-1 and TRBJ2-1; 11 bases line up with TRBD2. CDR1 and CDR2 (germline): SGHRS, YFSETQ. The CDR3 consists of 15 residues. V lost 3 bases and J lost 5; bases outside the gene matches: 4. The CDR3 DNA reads TGCGCCAGCAGCTCCATAGCGGGGGGGAACAATGAGCAGTTCTTC. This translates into CASSSIAGGNNEQFF.

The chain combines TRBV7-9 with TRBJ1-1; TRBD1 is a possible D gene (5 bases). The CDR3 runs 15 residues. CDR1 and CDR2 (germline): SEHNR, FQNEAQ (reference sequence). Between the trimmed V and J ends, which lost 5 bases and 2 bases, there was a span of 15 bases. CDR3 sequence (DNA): TGTGCCAGCAGCACCCGCGGGACCGCAAACACTGAAGCTTTCTTT. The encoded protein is CASSTRGTANTEAFF. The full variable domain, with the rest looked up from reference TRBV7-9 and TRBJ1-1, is DTGVSQNPRHKITKRGQNVTFRCDPISEHNRLYWYRQTLGQGPEFLTYFQNEAQLEKSRLLSDRFSAERPKGSFSTLEIQRTEQGDSAMYLCASSTRGTANTEAFFGQGTRLTVV.

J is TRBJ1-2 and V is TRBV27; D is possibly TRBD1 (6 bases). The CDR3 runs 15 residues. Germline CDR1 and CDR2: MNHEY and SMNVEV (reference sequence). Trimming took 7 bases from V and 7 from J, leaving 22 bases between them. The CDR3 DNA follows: TGTGCCAGCAATCCACGGCGGGGGGGCTTTTCTGGCTACACCTTC. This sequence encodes CASNPRRGGFSGYTF.

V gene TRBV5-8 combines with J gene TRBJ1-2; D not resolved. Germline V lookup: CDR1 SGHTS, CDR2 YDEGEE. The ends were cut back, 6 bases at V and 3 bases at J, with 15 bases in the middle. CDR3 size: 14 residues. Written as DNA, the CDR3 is TGTGCCAGCACCCTCTCAGGTGGTTACTATGGCTACACCTTC. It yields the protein CASTLSGGYYGYTF.

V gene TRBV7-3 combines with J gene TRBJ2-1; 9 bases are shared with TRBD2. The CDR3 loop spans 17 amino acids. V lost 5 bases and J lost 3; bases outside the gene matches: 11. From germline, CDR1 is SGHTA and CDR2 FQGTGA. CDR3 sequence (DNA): TGTGCCAGCAGCCTGACGGCCCCAGCGGGGGGCTACAATGAGCAGTTCTTC. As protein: CASSLTAPAGGYNEQFF.

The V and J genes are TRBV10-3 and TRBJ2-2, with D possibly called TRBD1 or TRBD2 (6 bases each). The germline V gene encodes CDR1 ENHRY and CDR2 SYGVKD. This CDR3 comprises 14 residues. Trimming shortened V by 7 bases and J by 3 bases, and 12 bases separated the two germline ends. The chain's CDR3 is CAITGARDTGELFF. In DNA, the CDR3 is TGTGCCATCACGGGGGCACGAGACACCGGGGAGCTGTTTTTT.

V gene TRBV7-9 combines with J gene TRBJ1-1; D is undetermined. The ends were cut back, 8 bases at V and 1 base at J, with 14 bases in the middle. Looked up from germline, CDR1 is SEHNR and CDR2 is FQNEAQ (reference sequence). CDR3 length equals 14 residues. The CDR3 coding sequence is TGTGCCAGCCTCTTAAGTATAACGAACACTGAAGCTTTCTTT. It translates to CASLLSITNTEAFF.

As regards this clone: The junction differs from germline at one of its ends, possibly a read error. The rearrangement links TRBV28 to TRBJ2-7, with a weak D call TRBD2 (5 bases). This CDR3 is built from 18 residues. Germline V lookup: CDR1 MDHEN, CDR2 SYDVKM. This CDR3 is CASSRLASLRAYDYEQHF. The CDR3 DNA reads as TGTGCCAGCAGTAGGTTGGCCTCGCTCCGGGCTTACGACTACGAGCAGCACTTC.

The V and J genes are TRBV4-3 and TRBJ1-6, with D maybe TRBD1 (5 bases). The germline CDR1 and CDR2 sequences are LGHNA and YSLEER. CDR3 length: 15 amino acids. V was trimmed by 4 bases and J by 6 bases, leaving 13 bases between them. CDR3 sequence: CASSPRGGVNSPLHF. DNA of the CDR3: TGCGCCAGCAGCCCCCGCGGAGGGGTTAATTCACCCCTCCACTTT.

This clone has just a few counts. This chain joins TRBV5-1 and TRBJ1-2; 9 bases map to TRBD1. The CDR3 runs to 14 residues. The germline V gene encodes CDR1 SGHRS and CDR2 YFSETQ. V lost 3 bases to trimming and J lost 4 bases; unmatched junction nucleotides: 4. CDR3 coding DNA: TGCGCCAGCAGCTGGGGGGACAGGGCCTATGGCTACACCTTC. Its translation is CASSWGDRAYGYTF. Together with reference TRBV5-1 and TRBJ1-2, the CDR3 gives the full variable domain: KAGVTQTPRYLIKTRGQQVTLSCSPISGHRSVSWYQQTPGQGLQFLFEYFSETQRNKGNFPGRFSGRQFSNSRSEMNVSTLELGDSALYLCASSWGDRAYGYTFGSGTRLTVV.